This T cell receptor (beta chain) was sequenced during a study of T cells after yellow fever vaccination. This clonotype was picked up many times. TCRdb independently ran MiXCR on the 5' RACE reads; one entry per CDR3 protein. The sample carries roughly 48,000 distinct CDR3 sequences, less than 8.5% recorded once. Study-wide results and caveats: The bulk population could contribute abundant contaminating clonotypes to FACS-sorted repertoires. Boosting was followed by the reappearance of most primary-vaccination clones (96% CD4, about 89% CD8). On re-exposure, the response was weaker but peaked faster, at day 5 versus 15.

The sample was CD8+ T cells not binding an NS4B(214-222) dextramer, sorted from PBMCs, taken approximately 40 days after the first yellow fever vaccination. The TCR comes from a man aged 18 to 29 who received the YFV17D yellow fever vaccine.

CDR3 sequence reads: CASSILAGGTYEQYV. The CDR3 nucleotides read TGTGCCAGCAGTATTCTAGCGGGGGGAACCTACGAGCAGTACGTC. The chain is built from TRBV7-2 and TRBJ2-7; 11 bases agree with TRBD2. With 6 bases clipped from V and 2 bases from J, the junction kept 6 bases outside the gene matches. The CDR3 runs 15 residues. Germline values: CDR1 SGHTA, CDR2 FQGNSA.